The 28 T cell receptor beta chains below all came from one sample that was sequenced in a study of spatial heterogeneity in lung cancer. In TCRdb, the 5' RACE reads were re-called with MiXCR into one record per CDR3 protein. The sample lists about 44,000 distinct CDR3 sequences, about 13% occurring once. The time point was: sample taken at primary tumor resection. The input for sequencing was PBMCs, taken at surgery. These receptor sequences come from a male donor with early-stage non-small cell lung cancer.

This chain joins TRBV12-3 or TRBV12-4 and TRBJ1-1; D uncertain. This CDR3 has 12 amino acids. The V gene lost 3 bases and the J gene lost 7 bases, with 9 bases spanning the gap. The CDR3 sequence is CASSFELVEAFF. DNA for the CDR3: TGTGCCAGCAGTTTTGAACTGGTTGAAGCTTTCTTT.

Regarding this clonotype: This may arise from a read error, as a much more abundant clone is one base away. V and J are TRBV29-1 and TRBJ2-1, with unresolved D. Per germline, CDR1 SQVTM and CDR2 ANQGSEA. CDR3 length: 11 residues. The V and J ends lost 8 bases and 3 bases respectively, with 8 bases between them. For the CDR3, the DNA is TGCAGCCCGGGCTTCTACAATGAGCAGTTCTTC. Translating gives CSPGFYNEQFF.

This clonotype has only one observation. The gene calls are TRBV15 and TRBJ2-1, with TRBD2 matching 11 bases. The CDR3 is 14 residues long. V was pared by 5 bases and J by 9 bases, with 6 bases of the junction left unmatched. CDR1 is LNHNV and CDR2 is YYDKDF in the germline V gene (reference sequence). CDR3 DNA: TGTGCCACCAGCGTAGCGGGAGGGGAGTTTGAGCAGTTCTTC. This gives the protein CATSVAGGEFEQFF. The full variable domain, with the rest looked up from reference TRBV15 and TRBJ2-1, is DAMVIQNPRYQVTQFGKPVTLSCSQTLNHNVMYWYQQKSSQAPKLLFHYYDKDFNNEADTPDNFQSRRPNTSFCFLDIRSPGLGDTAMYLCATSVAGGEFEQFFGPGTRLTVL.

The CDR3 loop is CAISAGQNTEAFF. CDR3 DNA sequence: TGTGCCATCAGTGCGGGACAAAACACTGAAGCTTTCTTT. The chain employs TRBV10-3 and TRBJ1-1, with TRBD1 as a possible D gene (6 bases). The CDR3 length is 13 residues. Germline V lookup: CDR1 ENHRY, CDR2 SYGVKD. The V gene lost 4 bases and the J gene lost 2 bases, with 8 bases spanning the gap.

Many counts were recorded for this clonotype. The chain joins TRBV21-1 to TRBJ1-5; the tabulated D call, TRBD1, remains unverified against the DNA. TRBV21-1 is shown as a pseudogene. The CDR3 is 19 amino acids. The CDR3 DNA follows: TGTGCCAGGCCCCCGACCTTGACGGAGCCGGGCCCCCTCAATCAGCCCCAGCATTTT. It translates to CARPPTLTEPGPLNQPQHF.

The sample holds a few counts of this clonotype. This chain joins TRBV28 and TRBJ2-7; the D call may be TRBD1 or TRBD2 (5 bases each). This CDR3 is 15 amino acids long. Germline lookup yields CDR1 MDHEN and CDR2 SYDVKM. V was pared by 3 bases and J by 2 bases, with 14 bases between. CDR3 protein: CASSFGAGLPYEQYF. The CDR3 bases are TGTGCCAGCAGTTTCGGGGCAGGTCTCCCCTACGAGCAGTACTTC.

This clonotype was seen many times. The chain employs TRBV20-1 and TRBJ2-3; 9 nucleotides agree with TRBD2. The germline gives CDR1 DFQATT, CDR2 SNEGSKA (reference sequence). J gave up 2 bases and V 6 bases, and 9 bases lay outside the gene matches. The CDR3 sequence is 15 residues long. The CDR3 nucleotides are TGCAGTGCAAGACCGGGACTAGCCGCCACAGATACGCAGTATTTT. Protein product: CSARPGLAATDTQYF.

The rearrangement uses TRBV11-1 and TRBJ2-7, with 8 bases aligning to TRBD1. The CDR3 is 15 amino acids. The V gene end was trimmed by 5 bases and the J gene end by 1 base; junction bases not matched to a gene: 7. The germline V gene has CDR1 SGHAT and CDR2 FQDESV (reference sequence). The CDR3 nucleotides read TGTGCCAGCAGCACCGGACAGGGTTATTCCTACGAGCAGTACTTC. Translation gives CASSTGQGYSYEQYF.

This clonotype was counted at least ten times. The DNA for the CDR3 is TGTGCCAGCAGTTTCAATGGCGGGGGGCTGTACGAGCAGTACTTC. Its protein product is CASSFNGGGLYEQYF. The chain combines TRBV27 with TRBJ2-7, with 8 bases aligning to TRBD2. Germline CDR1 reads MNHEY; CDR2 reads SMNVEV (reference sequence). V was clipped by 3 bases and J by 4 bases; unmatched bases: 8. This CDR3 contains 15 residues.

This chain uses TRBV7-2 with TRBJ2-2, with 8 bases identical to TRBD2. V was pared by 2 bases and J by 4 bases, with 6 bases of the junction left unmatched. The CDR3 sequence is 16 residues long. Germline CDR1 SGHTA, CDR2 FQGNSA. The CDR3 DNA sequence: TGTGCCAGCAGCTTATCGGGAGGGCGGAGCACCGGGGAGCTGTTTTTT. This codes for CASSLSGGRSTGELFF. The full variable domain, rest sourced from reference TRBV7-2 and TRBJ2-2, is GAGVSQSPSNKVTEKGKDVELRCDPISGHTALYWYRQSLGQGLEFLIYFQGNSAPDKSGLPSDRFSAERTGGSVSTLTIQRTQQEDSAVYLCASSLSGGRSTGELFFGEGSRLTVL.

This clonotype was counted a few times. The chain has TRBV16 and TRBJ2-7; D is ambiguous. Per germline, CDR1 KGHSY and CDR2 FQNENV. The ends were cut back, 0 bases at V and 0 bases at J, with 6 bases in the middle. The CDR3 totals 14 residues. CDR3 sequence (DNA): TGTGCCAGCAGCCAATCTCGGCACTCCTACGAGCAGTACTTC. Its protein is CASSQSRHSYEQYF.

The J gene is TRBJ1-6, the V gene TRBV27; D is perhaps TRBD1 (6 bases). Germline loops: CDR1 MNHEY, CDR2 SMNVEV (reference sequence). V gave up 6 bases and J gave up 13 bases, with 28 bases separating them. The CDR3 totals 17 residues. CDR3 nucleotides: TGTGCCAGCAGCCTTCTCTCCACCGGGGGGCTCGTTTCCCCCCTCCACTTT. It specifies CASSLLSTGGLVSPLHF.

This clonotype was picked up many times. The CDR3 here is CASSWTSGSMRGEQYF. CDR3 DNA sequence: TGTGCCAGCAGTTGGACTAGCGGTTCCATGAGGGGCGAGCAGTACTTC. The chain is built from TRBV28 and TRBJ2-7; 10 nucleotides line up with TRBD2. CDR3 length equals 16 residues. Looked up from germline, CDR1 is MDHEN and CDR2 is SYDVKM. The V gene end was trimmed by 4 bases and the J gene end by 6 bases; junction bases not matched to a gene: 12.

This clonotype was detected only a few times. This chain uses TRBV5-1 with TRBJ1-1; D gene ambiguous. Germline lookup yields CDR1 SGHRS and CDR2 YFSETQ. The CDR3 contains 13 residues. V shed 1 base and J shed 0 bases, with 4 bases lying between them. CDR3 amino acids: CASSLFMNTEAFF. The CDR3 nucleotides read TGCGCCAGCAGCTTGTTCATGAACACTGAAGCTTTCTTT. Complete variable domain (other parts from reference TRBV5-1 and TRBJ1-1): KAGVTQTPRYLIKTRGQQVTLSCSPISGHRSVSWYQQTPGQGLQFLFEYFSETQRNKGNFPGRFSGRQFSNSRSEMNVSTLELGDSALYLCASSLFMNTEAFFGQGTRLTVV.

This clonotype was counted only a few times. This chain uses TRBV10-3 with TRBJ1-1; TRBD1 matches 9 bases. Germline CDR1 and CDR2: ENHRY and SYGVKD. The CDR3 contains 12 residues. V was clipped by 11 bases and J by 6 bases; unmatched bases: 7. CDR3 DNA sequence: TGTGCCGTCCGGGACAGGGAGGCTGAAGCTTTCTTT. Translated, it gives CAVRDREAEAFF.

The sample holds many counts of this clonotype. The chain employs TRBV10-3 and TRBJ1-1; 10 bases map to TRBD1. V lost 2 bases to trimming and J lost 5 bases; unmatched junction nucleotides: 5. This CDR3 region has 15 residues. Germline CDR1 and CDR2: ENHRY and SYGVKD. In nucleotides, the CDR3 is TGTGCCATCAGTGAGGACAGGGGGCGGGGTACTGAAGCTTTCTTT. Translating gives CAISEDRGRGTEAFF.

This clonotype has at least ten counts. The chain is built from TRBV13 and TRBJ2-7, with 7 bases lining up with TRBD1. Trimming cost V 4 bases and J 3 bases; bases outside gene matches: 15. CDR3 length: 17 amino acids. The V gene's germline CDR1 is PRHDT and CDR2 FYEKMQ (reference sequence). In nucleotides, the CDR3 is TGTGCCAGCAGCTCCCCCTCAGGACAGGCTCCTTTCTACGAGCAGTACTTC. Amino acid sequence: CASSSPSGQAPFYEQYF.

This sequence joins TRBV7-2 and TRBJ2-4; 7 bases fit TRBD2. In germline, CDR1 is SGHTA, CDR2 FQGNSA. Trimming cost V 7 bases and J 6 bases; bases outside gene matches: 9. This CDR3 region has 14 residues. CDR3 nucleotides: TGTGCCAGCACCGCCCCGGCTAGCGGAAACATTCAGTACTTC. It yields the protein CASTAPASGNIQYF.

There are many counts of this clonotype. CDR3: CASSQLPDASSYEQYF. The CDR3 nucleotides read TGCGCCAGCAGCCAACTTCCGGATGCTAGCTCCTACGAGCAGTACTTC. The chain carries TRBV4-3 and TRBJ2-7; D not resolved. Trimming cost V 2 bases and J 0 bases, with 14 bases left between them. The CDR3 has 16 amino acids. Germline V gene sequence: CDR1 LGHNA, CDR2 YSLEER.

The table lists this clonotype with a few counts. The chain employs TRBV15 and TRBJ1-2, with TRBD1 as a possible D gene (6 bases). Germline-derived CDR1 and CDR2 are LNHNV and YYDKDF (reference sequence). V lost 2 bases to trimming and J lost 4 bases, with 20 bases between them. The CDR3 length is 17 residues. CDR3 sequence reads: CATSRLPRDKGPYGYTF. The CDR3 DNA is TGTGCCACCAGCAGATTACCGCGGGACAAGGGCCCCTATGGCTACACCTTC.

The CDR3, as DNA: TGTGCCAGCAGATCCGACGGCTTACGCACCTACGAGCAGTACTTC. It yields the protein CASRSDGLRTYEQYF. The genes are TRBV6-2 or TRBV6-3 and TRBJ2-7; the D is unclear. This CDR3 region has 15 residues. Trimming removed 6 bases from V and 2 bases from J, with 17 bases in between. Germline lookup yields CDR1 MNHEY and CDR2 SVGEGT.

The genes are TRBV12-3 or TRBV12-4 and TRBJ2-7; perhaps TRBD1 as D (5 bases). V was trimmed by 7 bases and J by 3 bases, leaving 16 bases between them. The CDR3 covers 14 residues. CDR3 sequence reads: CASTLQVGLYEQYF. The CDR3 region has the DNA TGTGCCAGCACCCTACAGGTGGGCCTCTACGAGCAGTACTTC.

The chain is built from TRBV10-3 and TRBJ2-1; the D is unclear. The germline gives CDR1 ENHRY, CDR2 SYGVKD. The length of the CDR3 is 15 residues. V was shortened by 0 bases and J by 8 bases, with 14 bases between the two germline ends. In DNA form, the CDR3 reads TGTGCCATCAGTGAGTCAGTAGGGAACGGCGATGAGCAGTTCTTC. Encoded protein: CAISESVGNGDEQFF.

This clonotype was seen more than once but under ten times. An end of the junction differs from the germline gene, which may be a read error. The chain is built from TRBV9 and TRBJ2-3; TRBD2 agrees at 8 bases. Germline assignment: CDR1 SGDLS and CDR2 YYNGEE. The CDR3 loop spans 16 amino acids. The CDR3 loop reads CVSSVDSGKATDTQYF. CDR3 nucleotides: TGTGTCAGCAGCGTAGATAGCGGGAAAGCAACAGATACGCAGTATTTT.

DNA of the CDR3: TGTGCCAGCAGCTTAAGCCGGTTGGAGCAGTTCTTC. Protein product: CASSLSRLEQFF. The V call is TRBV7-2, the J call TRBJ2-1; D ambiguous. V was cut by 2 bases and J by 10 bases, with 9 bases left in between. Germline-derived CDR1 and CDR2 are SGHTA and FQGNSA. The CDR3 loop spans 12 amino acids.

This CDR3 reads CASSLSSGGTSEQFF. In DNA form, the CDR3 reads TGTGCCAGCAGTTTAAGTAGCGGGGGTACTTCGGAGCAGTTCTTC. This chain joins TRBV12-3 or TRBV12-4 and TRBJ2-1; 9 nucleotides line up with TRBD2. V dropped 2 bases and J dropped 10; count of bases not matched to a gene: 9. This CDR3 comprises 15 residues.

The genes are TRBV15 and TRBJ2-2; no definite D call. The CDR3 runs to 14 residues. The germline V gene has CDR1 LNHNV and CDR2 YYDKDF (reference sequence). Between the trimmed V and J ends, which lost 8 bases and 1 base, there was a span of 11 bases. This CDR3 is CATAAKGNTGELFF. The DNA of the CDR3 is TGTGCCACCGCCGCAAAGGGGAACACCGGGGAGCTGTTTTTT.

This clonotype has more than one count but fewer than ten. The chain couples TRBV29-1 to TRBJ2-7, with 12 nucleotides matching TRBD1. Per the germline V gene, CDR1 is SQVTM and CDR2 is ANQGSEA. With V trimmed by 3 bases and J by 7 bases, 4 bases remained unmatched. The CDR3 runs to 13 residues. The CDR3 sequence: CSVEGQGAIEQYF. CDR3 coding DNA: TGCAGCGTTGAGGGACAGGGGGCGATTGAGCAGTACTTC.